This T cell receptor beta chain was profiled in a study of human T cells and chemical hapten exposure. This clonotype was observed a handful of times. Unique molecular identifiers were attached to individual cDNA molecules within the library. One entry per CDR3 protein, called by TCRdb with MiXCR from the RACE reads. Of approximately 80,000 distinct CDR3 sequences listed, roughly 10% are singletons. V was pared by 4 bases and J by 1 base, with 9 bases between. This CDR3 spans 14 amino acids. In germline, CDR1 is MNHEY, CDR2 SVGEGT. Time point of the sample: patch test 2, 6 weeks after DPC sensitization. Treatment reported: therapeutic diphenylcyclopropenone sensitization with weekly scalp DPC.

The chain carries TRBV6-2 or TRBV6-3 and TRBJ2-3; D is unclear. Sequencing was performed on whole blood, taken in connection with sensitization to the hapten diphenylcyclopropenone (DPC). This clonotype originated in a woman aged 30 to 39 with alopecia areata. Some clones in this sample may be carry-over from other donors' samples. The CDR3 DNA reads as TGTGCCAGCAGTTCCGCCGGTGGCACAGATACGCAGTATTTT. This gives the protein CASSSAGGTDTQYF.